Reported below is one TCR beta chain. Its antigen is unidentified. The data originate from a study of identifying expanded T cells in peripheral blood. Points from the study as a whole: Across healthy donors, higher total template counts meant significantly greater two-week count variance. Differentially abundant clones: about 1.1 between replicates, 15 to 17 at roughly 2 weeks, less than 20 at four.

The germline gives CDR1 SQVTM, CDR2 ANQGSEA. This CDR3 has 14 amino acids. J lost 11 bases, V lost 3 bases, and 10 bases had no gene match. Generated by immunoSEQ multiplex PCR, the TCRdb table keeps only in-frame clones and is missing some. The table lists around 99,000 clones, about 88% of them singletons. Healthy donors had no documented immune events, such as infections, while sampled. This clonotype was sampled from a person between 18 and 75 years old in good health. What was sequenced was blood. The chain couples TRBV29-1 to TRBJ2-1; 10 bases map to TRBD2. Here the CDR3 reads CSVDRLAGEAKQFF. As DNA, the CDR3 is TGCAGCGTTGATCGGCTAGCGGGGGAAGCCAAGCAGTTCTTC.